The subject of this entry is one T cell receptor beta chain. The antigen remains unidentified. This entry comes from a study of cytotoxic CD8 clonotypes in ibrutinib-treated CLL. Whole-study findings and limits: Baseline levels of clonality went above those of age-matched healthy donors and moved with circulating CD8+ T-cell counts. Whereas clonality rose at ibrutinib response, it declined toward baseline at progression. On treatment, the uncommon public clonotypes contracted or remained stable.

Deep sequencing aimed at 1 in 200,000 to 1 in 1 million T cells' resolution. This table comes from immunoSEQ multiplex PCR, and its TCRdb copy is limited to in-frame clones, with some not included. The repertoire holds 110,000 to 150,000 clones, more than 75% seen once, with around 4.9% in the top ten. The material sequenced was PBMCs, taken after 24 months of ibrutinib treatment. The source is a human donor with chronic lymphocytic leukemia.

The CDR3 loop reads CASSPRAPSEQYF. The CDR3 coding sequence is TGTGCCAGCAGCCCCCGGGCCCCATCCGAGCAGTACTTC. V usage is TRBV6-5 and J usage is TRBJ2-7; D not resolved. Trimming removed 6 bases from V and 6 bases from J, with 15 bases in between. The CDR3 covers 13 residues. Looked up from germline, CDR1 is MNHEY and CDR2 is SVGAGI.